These 32 T cell receptor beta chains share one sample of origin, sequenced in a study of T cell repertoires in cytomegalovirus infection. Each CDR3 protein gets one entry after TCRdb re-called the reads with MiXCR. The sample includes approximately 500,000 distinct CDR3 sequences, about 11% of them seen just once. Sequenced material: PBMCs. The receptors shown here come from a human donor in good health (CMV status not recorded). Some clones in this sample may be carry-over from other donors' samples.

This clonotype was observed a handful of times. V is TRBV5-1 and J is TRBJ2-1; D could derive from TRBD1 or TRBD2 (5 bases each). CDR3 size: 15 residues. Trimming removed 4 bases at V and 5 bases at J, with 16 bases between. Germline V gene lookup returns CDR1 SGHRS and CDR2 YFSETQ. Here the CDR3 reads CASSPPGLAHNEQFF. The CDR3 bases are TGCGCCAGCAGCCCCCCGGGGCTAGCCCACAATGAGCAGTTCTTC.

The chain uses TRBV9 and TRBJ2-6; TRBD1 agrees at 10 bases. From germline, CDR1 is SGDLS and CDR2 YYNGEE. The CDR3 covers 17 residues. The V segment lost 4 bases and the J segment 4 bases; nucleotides outside the gene matches: 8. The CDR3 sequence is CASSKEGQGVGANVLTF. DNA of the CDR3: TGTGCCAGCAGCAAGGAAGGACAGGGGGTCGGGGCCAACGTCCTGACTTTC.

This clonotype occurred many times. V gene TRBV24-1 combines with J gene TRBJ2-7; possible D gene TRBD2, 7 bases. Germline V gene data show CDR1 as KGHDR and CDR2 as SFDVKD. This CDR3 comprises 15 residues. V was trimmed by 6 bases and J by 1 base, leaving 15 bases between them. DNA of the CDR3: TGTGCCACCAGTAAAGCGGGACATATTTCCTACGAGCAGTACTTC. Translated, it gives CATSKAGHISYEQYF.

At least ten counts were recorded for this clonotype. The gene calls are TRBV12-3 or TRBV12-4 and TRBJ1-1, with TRBD1 as a possible D gene (6 bases). The V gene lost 3 bases and the J gene lost 4 bases, with 12 bases spanning the gap. This CDR3 spans 14 amino acids. CDR3 bases: TGTGCCAGCAGTTTGTTCGAGGGGGTCACTGAAGCTTTCTTT. Protein product: CASSLFEGVTEAFF.

CDR3 sequence: CSVRIVGGRKDEQYF. In nucleotides, the CDR3 is TGCAGCGTTCGGATTGTGGGAGGCAGGAAGGACGAGCAGTACTTC. The chain recombines TRBV29-1 with TRBJ2-7; TRBD2 is a possible D gene (6 bases). The CDR3 covers 15 residues. Trimming pared 5 bases from V and 5 bases from J, leaving 22 bases between. The germline V gene encodes CDR1 SQVTM and CDR2 ANQGSEA.

V and J are TRBV11-2 and TRBJ2-4, with a weak D call TRBD1 (6 bases). From germline, CDR1 is SGHAT and CDR2 FQNNGV. The germline V and J ends were trimmed by 5 bases and 0 bases, with 14 bases remaining between them. The CDR3 extends over 16 amino acids. CDR3 in amino acids: CASSTDSVLAKNIQYF. As DNA, the CDR3 is TGTGCCAGCAGCACGGACAGTGTGCTAGCCAAAAACATTCAGTACTTC.

This clonotype showed up many times. The chain joins TRBV14 to TRBJ2-3; D not resolved. The V end lost 0 bases, the J end lost 4 bases, and 8 bases lay between the germline ends. This CDR3 has 14 amino acids. Germline CDR1 reads SGHDN; CDR2 reads FVKESK. CDR3 nucleotide sequence: TGTGCCAGCAGCCAAGATCGGTCCGCAGATACGCAGTATTTT. Translation gives CASSQDRSADTQYF.

Regarding this clonotype: Being one base from a much bigger clone, this may be a read error. The chain carries TRBV28 and TRBJ2-1; 8 nucleotides align to TRBD1. The CDR3 consists of 15 residues. The V gene end was trimmed by 5 bases and the J gene end by 8 bases; junction bases not matched to a gene: 11. Looked up from germline, CDR1 is MDHEN and CDR2 is SYDVKM. The DNA for the CDR3 is TGTGCCAGCAGTCCTCCACAGGGGGTGTCTCATGAGCAGTTCTTC. Translated: CASSPPQGVSHEQFF. Together with reference TRBV28 and TRBJ2-1, the CDR3 gives the full variable domain: DVKVTQSSRYLVKRTGEKVFLECVQDMDHENMFWYRQDPGLGLRLIYFSYDVKMKEKGDIPEGYSVSREKKERFSLILESASTNQTSMYLCASSPPQGVSHEQFFGPGTRLTVL.

At least ten counts were recorded for this clonotype. The chain uses TRBV18 and TRBJ2-7, with 7 bases aligning to TRBD2. Germline CDR1 is KGHSH and CDR2 is LQKENI. Trimming cost V 3 bases and J 5 bases; bases outside gene matches: 7. The CDR3 sequence is 14 residues long. The CDR3 region has the DNA TGTGCCAGCTCACCTCGGACTGGGGGGGACGAGCAGTACTTC. This translates into CASSPRTGGDEQYF.

This chain links TRBV29-1 with TRBJ2-7, with 9 bases that match TRBD2. The germline CDR1 and CDR2 sequences are SQVTM and ANQGSEA. CDR3 length: 14 amino acids. V was pared by 3 bases and J by 1 base, with 4 bases of the junction left unmatched. The CDR3 here is CSVEVAGASYEQYF. CDR3 nucleotides: TGCAGCGTTGAGGTAGCGGGGGCTTCCTACGAGCAGTACTTC.

This clonotype was counted ten times or more. The chain is built from TRBV27 and TRBJ2-6; D is perhaps TRBD2 (5 bases). Germline loops: CDR1 MNHEY, CDR2 SMNVEV (reference sequence). Trimming removed 6 bases from V and 4 bases from J, with 13 bases in between. The CDR3 loop spans 15 amino acids. CDR3 DNA sequence: TGTGCCAGCAGGGCCGGGATTTCGGGGGCCAACGTCCTGACTTTC. Translation: CASRAGISGANVLTF.

The rearrangement uses TRBV12-3 or TRBV12-4 and TRBJ2-3, with TRBD2 matching over 7 bases. This CDR3 spans 16 amino acids. Germline trimming cut 9 bases from V and 0 bases from J; bases unmatched to any gene: 12. CDR3 in DNA: TGTGCCAGTACCCCCCGGGGGACTACTAGCACAGATACGCAGTATTTT. Protein sequence: CASTPRGTTSTDTQYF.

This clonotype has more than one count but fewer than ten. The chain links TRBV2 to TRBJ1-1, with a weak D call TRBD1 (5 bases). The CDR3 loop spans 14 amino acids. Trimming cost V 4 bases and J 3 bases, with 12 bases left between them. Germline V lookup: CDR1 SNHLY, CDR2 FYNNEI. This chain's CDR3 is CASSGGSKDTEAFF. The DNA of the CDR3 is TGTGCCAGCAGTGGGGGGAGCAAGGACACTGAAGCTTTCTTT.

In its sample, this clonotype was seen many times. This sequence joins TRBV7-2 and TRBJ2-7, with TRBD2 matching over 15 bases. Germline V gene lookup returns CDR1 SGHTA and CDR2 FQGNSA. Trimming removed 1 base from V and 10 bases from J; junction bases left unmatched: 5. This CDR3 is 15 amino acids long. This CDR3 reads CASSLGGTSGRLQYF. The CDR3 region has the DNA TGTGCCAGCAGCTTAGGGGGGACTAGCGGGAGGTTACAGTACTTC.

This chain uses TRBV14 with TRBJ1-2; the match to TRBD1 covers 11 bases. The CDR3 is 15 amino acids. Trimming at V came to 4 bases and at J to 6 bases, leaving 7 bases not matched to a gene. Germline CDR1 is SGHDN and CDR2 is FVKESK. CDR3 protein: CASSRSDRGPNGYTF. The CDR3 nucleotides read TGTGCCAGCAGCCGGTCGGACAGGGGGCCTAATGGCTACACCTTC.

There are many counts of this clonotype. The chain carries TRBV6-1 and TRBJ2-1; 8 bases are a match to TRBD1. The CDR3 extends over 15 amino acids. Germline CDR1 and CDR2: MNHNS and SASEGT. The junction had 11 bases not matched to a gene; V was cut back by 7 bases and J by 6 bases. The CDR3 DNA reads TGTGCCAGCACCCGACTCAGGGGGCCGGGCAATGAGCAGTTCTTC. Protein product: CASTRLRGPGNEQFF.

This clonotype was observed many times. The chain combines TRBV2 with TRBJ1-6; the match to TRBD1 covers 9 bases. Germline V gene data show CDR1 as SNHLY and CDR2 as FYNNEI. V shed 4 bases, J shed 8 bases, and the junction held 9 bases outside the gene matches. CDR3 length: 16 residues. As DNA, the CDR3 is TGTGCCAGCAGTGCTCCCTCACGGGACAGGGATTCACCCCTCCACTTT. Its protein product is CASSAPSRDRDSPLHF.

The rearrangement uses TRBV28 and TRBJ2-1; 7 nucleotides align to TRBD2. The CDR3 spans 16 residues. CDR1 and CDR2 (germline): MDHEN, SYDVKM. With 7 bases clipped from V and 1 base from J, the junction kept 10 bases outside the gene matches. The CDR3 is CASISPPGGSYNEQFF. The DNA of the CDR3 is TGTGCCAGCATTTCCCCCCCGGGAGGATCCTACAATGAGCAGTTCTTC. Variable domain in full (rest from reference TRBV28 and TRBJ2-1): DVKVTQSSRYLVKRTGEKVFLECVQDMDHENMFWYRQDPGLGLRLIYFSYDVKMKEKGDIPEGYSVSREKKERFSLILESASTNQTSMYLCASISPPGGSYNEQFFGPGTRLTVL.

This clonotype was counted only a few times. J is TRBJ1-1 and V is TRBV6-5; D possibly corresponds to TRBD1 (5 bases). The CDR3 runs to 13 residues. Germline V gives CDR1 MNHEY, CDR2 SVGAGI. Trimming shortened V by 9 bases and J by 6 bases, and 17 bases separated the two germline ends. The CDR3 coding sequence is TGTGCCAGTCAGGGCCTGGTTGAGGCTGAAGCTTTCTTT. Translating gives CASQGLVEAEAFF.

This clonotype was recorded a few times. The chain recombines TRBV3-1 with TRBJ2-1, with TRBD2 matching over 16 bases. The CDR3 has 14 amino acids. Per germline, CDR1 LGHDT and CDR2 YNNKEL (reference sequence). V lost 7 bases to trimming and J lost 7 bases; unmatched junction nucleotides: 1. This CDR3 reads CASKGLAGGNEQFF. The CDR3 DNA follows: TGTGCCAGCAAGGGACTAGCGGGGGGGAATGAGCAGTTCTTC.

Only a few counts were recorded for this clonotype. This chain uses TRBV5-6 with TRBJ2-7; D is uncertain. CDR1 SGHDT and CDR2 YYEEEE come from the germline V gene. CDR3 length: 14 amino acids. Trimming took off 2 bases at V and 3 bases at J, with 12 bases between the two ends. The CDR3, as DNA: TGTGCCAGCAGCTTAGGCGCGACGGGCTACGAGCAGTACTTC. Translation: CASSLGATGYEQYF. The entire variable domain, with the rest obtained from reference TRBV5-6 and TRBJ2-7, is as follows: DAGVTQSPTHLIKTRGQQVTLRCSPKSGHDTVSWYQQALGQGPQFIFQYYEEEERQRGNFPDRFSGHQFPNYSSELNVNALLLGDSALYLCASSLGATGYEQYFGPGTRLTVT.

This clonotype was seen a few times. The chain couples TRBV27 to TRBJ1-2; a weak D match, TRBD1 (5 bases). CDR3 length equals 15 residues. Germline V CDR1 and CDR2: MNHEY, SMNVEV (reference sequence). The V and J ends lost 4 bases and 3 bases respectively, with 15 bases between them. The CDR3 DNA follows: TGTGCCAGCAGTTCCCAGGGAACCGGGGACTATGGCTACACCTTC. This gives the protein CASSSQGTGDYGYTF.

This clonotype was seen ten or more times. The chain joins TRBV7-3 to TRBJ1-1, with 7 bases fitting TRBD1. The germline gives CDR1 SGHTA, CDR2 FQGTGA. This CDR3 has 14 amino acids. V gave up 5 bases and J gave up 7 bases; unmatched junction bases: 10. CDR3 amino acids: CASSEQGSFLEAFF. CDR3 sequence (DNA): TGTGCCAGCAGCGAACAGGGGTCGTTCCTTGAAGCTTTCTTT.

The chain uses TRBV7-9 and TRBJ1-4; D gene uncertain. From germline, CDR1 is SEHNR and CDR2 FQNEAQ (reference sequence). Trimming left V 5 bases short and J 3 bases short, with 10 bases between. The CDR3 is 14 amino acids. CDR3 region: CASSPGRANEKLFF. The CDR3 DNA reads TGTGCCAGCAGCCCCGGACGGGCTAATGAAAAACTGTTTTTT.

The chain employs TRBV7-2 and TRBJ1-2, with 8 bases identical to TRBD1. The V gene end was trimmed by 5 bases and the J gene end by 0 bases; junction bases not matched to a gene: 5. Germline V gene lookup returns CDR1 SGHTA and CDR2 FQGNSA. The CDR3 runs 15 residues. CDR3 amino acids: CASSIGQGTNYGYTF. In nucleotides, the CDR3 is TGTGCCAGCAGCATAGGACAGGGCACTAACTATGGCTACACCTTC.

This clonotype was found many times. The chain links TRBV7-2 to TRBJ2-3; a possible D gene is TRBD2 (7 bases). CDR1 SGHTA and CDR2 FQGNSA come from the germline V gene. The CDR3 covers 13 residues. Trimming stripped 11 bases from V and 3 bases from J, with 15 bases between. The CDR3 spells CAGRGAGTDTQYF. Written as DNA, the CDR3 is TGTGCCGGCCGGGGGGCGGGGACAGATACGCAGTATTTT.

The J gene is TRBJ2-1, the V gene TRBV19; a possible D gene is TRBD1 (6 bases). V lost 5 bases and J 2 bases, leaving 13 bases between the germline ends. The CDR3 extends over 15 amino acids. Per germline, CDR1 LNHDA and CDR2 SQIVND (reference sequence). CDR3 DNA: TGTGCCAGTAGTGTTTCCGGGACAACCTACAATGAGCAGTTCTTC. It yields the protein CASSVSGTTYNEQFF.

There are a few counts of this clonotype. The CDR3 nucleotides read TGCAGTGCTGGGCTGACAGGGTCGAACACTGAAGCTTTCTTT. This translates into CSAGLTGSNTEAFF. V and J are TRBV20-1 and TRBJ1-1; TRBD1 agrees at 7 bases. The trim removed 5 bases at V and 1 base at J, leaving 7 bases unmatched. The CDR3 is made up of 14 amino acids. Germline values: CDR1 DFQATT, CDR2 SNEGSKA (reference sequence).

The chain links TRBV27 to TRBJ1-2; tentative D call: TRBD1 (6 bases). Germline V lookup: CDR1 MNHEY, CDR2 SMNVEV (reference sequence). The CDR3 contains 13 residues. The germline V and J ends were trimmed by 1 base and 8 bases, with 11 bases remaining between them. CDR3 in DNA: TGTGCCAGCAGTTTATTGCCAGGGGCCGGCTACACCTTC. Translation gives CASSLLPGAGYTF.

This clonotype was detected many times. The CDR3 protein is CSATTSGEQETQYF. The CDR3 nucleotides read TGCAGTGCCACGACTAGCGGGGAGCAAGAGACCCAGTACTTC. This chain joins TRBV20-1 and TRBJ2-5, with 11 nucleotides matching TRBD2. The trim removed 6 bases at V and 2 bases at J, leaving 5 bases unmatched. The CDR3 extends over 14 amino acids. The V gene's germline CDR1 is DFQATT and CDR2 SNEGSKA (reference sequence).

V and J are TRBV7-9 and TRBJ2-3; no definite D call. The CDR3 is made up of 15 amino acids. The germline V gene encodes CDR1 SEHNR and CDR2 FQNEAQ (reference sequence). V was cut by 4 bases and J by 0 bases, with 11 bases left in between. The CDR3 coding sequence is TGTGCCAGCAGCTCGTCCCTAGTCAGCACAGATACGCAGTATTTT. This translates into CASSSSLVSTDTQYF. Filled out from reference TRBV7-9 and TRBJ2-3, the complete variable domain reads DTGVSQNPRHKITKRGQNVTFRCDPISEHNRLYWYRQTLGQGPEFLTYFQNEAQLEKSRLLSDRFSAERPKGSFSTLEIQRTEQGDSAMYLCASSSSLVSTDTQYFGPGTRLTVL.

Ten or more counts support this clonotype. The V and J genes are TRBV6-1 and TRBJ1-6; TRBD1 might be the D (5 bases). The CDR3 runs to 15 residues. Trimming cost V 10 bases and J 0 bases, with 13 bases left between them. Germline V CDR1 and CDR2: MNHNS, SASEGT. The CDR3 loop is CAMGEGSSYNSPLHF. The CDR3 DNA is TGTGCCATGGGGGAAGGGAGCTCCTATAATTCACCCCTCCACTTT.